The following is a TCR beta chain sequence with its context. Its antigen is unidentified. This CDR3 has 17 amino acids. Between the trimmed V and J ends, which lost 0 bases and 2 bases, there was a span of 13 bases. Per germline, CDR1 SNHLY and CDR2 FYNNEI. These data originate in a study of cytomegalovirus exposure and HLA in healthy donors. As for the study in general: Most genotyped donors, 81% of fewer than 400, had Caucasian-associated genetic ancestry.

Study observations and caveats: Productive rates of about 87% or about 30% were seen for most TCR beta V segments in an earlier analysis. Rare TCR sequences predominated, though certain public TCRs were found in many donors.

The PCR used 60 Vbeta and 13 Jbeta primers. The table came from immunoSEQ multiplex PCR; TCRdb's copy has only in-frame clones and leaves some out. The sample yields under 90,000 clones, roughly 67% seen once. The chain recombines TRBV2 with TRBJ1-4; perhaps TRBD1 as D (5 bases). The receptor's source is a man in his forties or fifties in good health and CMV-seropositive. Sequenced input: PBMCs. The CDR3 sequence: CASSEADGAPTNEKLFF. CDR3 coding DNA: TGTGCCAGCAGTGAAGCGGATGGGGCTCCGACTAATGAAAAACTGTTTTTT.